Listed below are T cell receptor beta chains from one sample, sequenced in a study of T cell responses to AZD1222 COVID-19 vaccine. Clones were sequenced by immunoSEQ multiplex PCR, and TCRdb holds only the in-frame ones, with some missing. Counted here are 110,000 to 150,000 clones, about 90% occurring once; the ten biggest clones make up 3.5% to 4.5%. The source material was peripheral blood, sampled on day 0 of AZD1222 vaccination. The receptors originated from an adult in good health. Each CDR3 is given without its conserved first and last residue.

j_gene: TRBJ2-7; v_gene: TRBV12-5; CDR3aa: ASGDILAGHVEQY
j_gene: TRBJ1-2; v_gene: TRBV5-4; CDR3aa: ASSLAGGSANYGYT
j_gene: TRBJ2-7; v_gene: TRBV3-1/TRBV3-2; CDR3aa: ASSQLPPKGSPYEQY
j_gene: TRBJ1-2; v_gene: TRBV11-1; CDR3aa: ASSLEGQIYGYT
j_gene: TRBJ2-7; v_gene: TRBV5-4; CDR3aa: ASSPQGRTYEQY
j_gene: TRBJ1-1; v_gene: TRBV5-1; CDR3aa: ASSPTGTEAF
j_gene: TRBJ1-1; v_gene: TRBV2; CDR3aa: ASSEFGVEAF
j_gene: TRBJ1-2; v_gene: TRBV24-1; CDR3aa: ATSDRSSKPT
j_gene: TRBJ1-2; v_gene: TRBV10-3; CDR3aa: AIKPGEKDGYT
j_gene: TRBJ1-5; v_gene: TRBV21-1; CDR3aa: ASSKLEGLGGPQH
j_gene: TRBJ2-1; v_gene: TRBV29-1; CDR3aa: SPLGPRGEQF
j_gene: TRBJ1-1; v_gene: TRBV5-1; CDR3aa: ASSLAEGLDTEAF
j_gene: TRBJ2-7; v_gene: TRBV18; CDR3aa: ASSPGQLTSYEQY
j_gene: TRBJ1-5; v_gene: TRBV3-1/TRBV3-2; CDR3aa: ASSQQKLGGSDQPQH
j_gene: TRBJ2-7; v_gene: TRBV19; CDR3aa: ASSMGRYEQY
j_gene: TRBJ2-7; v_gene: TRBV28; CDR3aa: ASSLQGYEQY
j_gene: TRBJ1-2; v_gene: TRBV30; CDR3aa: AWSVGQGHGYT
j_gene: TRBJ1-2; v_gene: TRBV9; CDR3aa: ASSAQGGYT
j_gene: TRBJ1-3; v_gene: TRBV6-6; CDR3aa: ASSRQGNTIY
j_gene: TRBJ2-1; v_gene: TRBV11-1; CDR3aa: ASSWEGGYNEQF
j_gene: TRBJ2-1; v_gene: TRBV19; CDR3aa: ASRRENYNEQF
j_gene: TRBJ2-7; v_gene: TRBV19; CDR3aa: ASRDRNYEQY
j_gene: TRBJ2-3; v_gene: TRBV10-2; CDR3aa: ASSASIGLDTQY
j_gene: TRBJ1-3; v_gene: TRBV5-1; CDR3aa: ASSLTGPNSGNTIY
j_gene: TRBJ1-1; v_gene: TRBV2; CDR3aa: ASSPTGDTEAF
j_gene: TRBJ2-1; v_gene: TRBV5-1; CDR3aa: ASSPSREGNEQF
j_gene: TRBJ2-2; v_gene: TRBV5-4; CDR3aa: ASSLPPPRANTGELF